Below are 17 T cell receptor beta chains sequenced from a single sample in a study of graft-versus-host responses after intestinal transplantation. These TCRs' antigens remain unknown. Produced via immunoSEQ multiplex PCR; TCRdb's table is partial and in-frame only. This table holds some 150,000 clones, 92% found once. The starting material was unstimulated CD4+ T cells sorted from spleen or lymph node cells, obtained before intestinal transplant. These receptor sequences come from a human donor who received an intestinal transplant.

CDR3 sequence (DNA): TGTGCCAGCGGTAGTCTGAAAAGGAACACTGAAGCTTTCTTT. This codes for CASGSLKRNTEAFF. The rearrangement links TRBV28 to TRBJ1-1; no firm D call. Trimming removed 8 bases at V and 1 base at J, with 14 bases between. The CDR3 loop spans 14 amino acids. The germline gives CDR1 MDHEN, CDR2 SYDVKM.

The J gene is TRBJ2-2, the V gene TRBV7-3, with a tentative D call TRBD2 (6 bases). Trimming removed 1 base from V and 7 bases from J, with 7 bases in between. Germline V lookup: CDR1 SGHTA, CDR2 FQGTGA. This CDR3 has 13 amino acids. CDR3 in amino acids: CASSLSGDGELFF. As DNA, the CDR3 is TGTGCCAGCAGCTTAAGCGGGGACGGGGAGCTGTTTTTT.

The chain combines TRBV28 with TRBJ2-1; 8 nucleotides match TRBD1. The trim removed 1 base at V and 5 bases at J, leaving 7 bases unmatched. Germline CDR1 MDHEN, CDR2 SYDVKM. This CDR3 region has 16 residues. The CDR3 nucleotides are TGTGCCAGCAGTTTATTAGGACAGGGTACCCACAATGAGCAGTTCTTC. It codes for CASSLLGQGTHNEQFF.

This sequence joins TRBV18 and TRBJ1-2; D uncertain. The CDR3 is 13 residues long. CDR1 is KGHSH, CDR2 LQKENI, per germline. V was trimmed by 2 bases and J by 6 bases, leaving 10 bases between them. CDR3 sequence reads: CASSPGGENGYTF. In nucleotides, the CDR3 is TGTGCCAGCTCACCAGGCGGAGAGAATGGCTACACCTTC. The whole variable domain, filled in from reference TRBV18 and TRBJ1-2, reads NAGVMQNPRHLVRRRGQEARLRCSPMKGHSHVYWYRQLPEEGLKFMVYLQKENIIDESGMPKERFSAEFPKEGPSILRIQQVVRGDSAAYFCASSPGGENGYTFGSGTRLTVV.

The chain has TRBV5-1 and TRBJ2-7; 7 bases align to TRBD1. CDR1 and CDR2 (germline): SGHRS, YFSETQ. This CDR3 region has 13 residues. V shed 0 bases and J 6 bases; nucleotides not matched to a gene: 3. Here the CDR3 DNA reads TGCGCCAGCAGCTTGGGCAGGGGGTCCGAGCAGTACTTC. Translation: CASSLGRGSEQYF.

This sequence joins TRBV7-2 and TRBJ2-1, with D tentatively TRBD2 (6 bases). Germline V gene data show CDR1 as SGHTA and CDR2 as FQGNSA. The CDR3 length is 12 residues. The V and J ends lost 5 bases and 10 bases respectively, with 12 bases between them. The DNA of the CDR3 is TGTGCCAGCAGCCTCCTAGCGAGGGAGCAGTTCTTC. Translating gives CASSLLAREQFF.

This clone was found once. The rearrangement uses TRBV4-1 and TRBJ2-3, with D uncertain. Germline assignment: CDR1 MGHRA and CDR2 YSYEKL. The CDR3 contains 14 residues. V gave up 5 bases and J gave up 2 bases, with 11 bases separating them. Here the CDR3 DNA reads TGCGCCAGCAGCAAGCAATCTCTCACAGATACGCAGTATTTT. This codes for CASSKQSLTDTQYF.

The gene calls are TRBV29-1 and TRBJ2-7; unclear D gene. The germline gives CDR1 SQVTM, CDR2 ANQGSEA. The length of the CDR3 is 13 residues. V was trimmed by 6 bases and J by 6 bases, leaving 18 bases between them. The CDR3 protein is CSVQQLEGLEQYF. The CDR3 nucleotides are TGCAGCGTACAACAGCTCGAAGGGCTCGAGCAGTACTTC.

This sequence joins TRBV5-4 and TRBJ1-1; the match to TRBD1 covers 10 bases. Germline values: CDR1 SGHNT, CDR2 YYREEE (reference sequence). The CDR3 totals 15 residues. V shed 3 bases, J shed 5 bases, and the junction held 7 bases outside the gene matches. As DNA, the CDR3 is TGTGCCAGCAGCTCAGGGACAGGGGATTGGACTGAAGCTTTCTTT. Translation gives CASSSGTGDWTEAFF.

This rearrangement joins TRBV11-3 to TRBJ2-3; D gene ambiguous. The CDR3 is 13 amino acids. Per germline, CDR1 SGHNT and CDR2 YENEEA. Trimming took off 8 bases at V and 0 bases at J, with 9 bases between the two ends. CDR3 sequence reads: CASQPSSTDTQYF. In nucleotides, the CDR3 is TGTGCCAGCCAGCCGTCTAGCACAGATACGCAGTATTTT.

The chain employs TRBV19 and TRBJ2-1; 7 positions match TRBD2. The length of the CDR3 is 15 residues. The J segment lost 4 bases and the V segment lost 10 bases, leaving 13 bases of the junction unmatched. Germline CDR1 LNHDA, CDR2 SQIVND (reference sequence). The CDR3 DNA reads TGTGCCACTACTCGGTCGGCTAGCGGTTACAATGAGCAGTTCTTC. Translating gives CATTRSASGYNEQFF.

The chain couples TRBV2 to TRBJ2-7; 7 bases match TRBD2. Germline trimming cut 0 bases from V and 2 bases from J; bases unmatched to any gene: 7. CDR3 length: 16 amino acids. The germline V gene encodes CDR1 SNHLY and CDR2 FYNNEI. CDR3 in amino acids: CASSEALAGVPYEQYF. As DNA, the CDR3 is TGTGCCAGCAGTGAAGCCTTAGCGGGTGTCCCCTACGAGCAGTACTTC.

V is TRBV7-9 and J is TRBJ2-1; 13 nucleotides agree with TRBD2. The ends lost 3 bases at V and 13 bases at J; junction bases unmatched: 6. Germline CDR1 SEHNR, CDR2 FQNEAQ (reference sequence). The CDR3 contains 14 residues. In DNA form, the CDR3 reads TGTGCCAGCAGCTTTGGACTAGCGGGAGAGTACCAGTTCTTC. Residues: CASSFGLAGEYQFF.

The CDR3, as DNA: TGCGCCAGCAGCTTGGCAGCTAATGAGCAGTTCTTC. Protein: CASSLAANEQFF. The rearrangement joins TRBV5-1 to TRBJ2-1; D is ambiguous. V dropped 0 bases and J dropped 7 bases, with 5 bases sitting between them. The CDR3 loop spans 12 amino acids. Germline V CDR1 and CDR2: SGHRS, YFSETQ.

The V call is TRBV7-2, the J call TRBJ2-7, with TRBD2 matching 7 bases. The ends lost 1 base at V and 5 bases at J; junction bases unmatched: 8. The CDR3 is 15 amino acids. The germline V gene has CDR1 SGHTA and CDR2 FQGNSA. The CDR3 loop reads CASSLGVGLGHEQYF. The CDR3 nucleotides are TGTGCCAGCAGCTTAGGGGTCGGACTAGGCCACGAGCAGTACTTC.

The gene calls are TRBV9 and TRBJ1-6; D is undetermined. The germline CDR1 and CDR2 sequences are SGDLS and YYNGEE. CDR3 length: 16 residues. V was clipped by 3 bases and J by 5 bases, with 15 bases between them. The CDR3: CASSDFRGLDNSPLHF. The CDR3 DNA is TGTGCCAGCAGCGACTTTAGAGGGTTGGATAATTCACCCCTCCACTTT.

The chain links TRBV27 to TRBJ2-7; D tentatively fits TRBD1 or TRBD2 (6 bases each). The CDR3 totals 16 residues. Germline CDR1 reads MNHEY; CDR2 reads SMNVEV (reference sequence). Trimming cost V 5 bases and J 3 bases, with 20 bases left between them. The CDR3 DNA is TGTGCCAGCAGTGATATTCTGCGGGACAAGGGCTACGAGCAGTACTTC. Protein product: CASSDILRDKGYEQYF.